This T cell receptor (beta chain) originates from a study of a mutant IDH1 vaccine in newly diagnosed glioma. About the research overall: Held at week 35, visit V12 was the safety follow-up, and visit V13 followed at week 47.

The germline V and J ends were trimmed by 10 bases and 4 bases, with 17 bases remaining between them. This CDR3 contains 14 residues. Germline V CDR1 and CDR2: WSHSY, SAAADI. The repertoire was sequenced with immunoSEQ multiplex PCR; TCRdb's copy has only in-frame clones and lacks some. Seen here are over 75,000 clones, over 75% observed once, and the top ten hold more than 4.5%. The time point here: week 47, end of study. Topical imiquimod accompanied each vaccine dose, which consisted of 300 ug of mutant IDH1 20-mer peptide. On this clone itself: Its antigen is currently unknown.

This sequence joins TRBV10-2 and TRBJ1-5; D gene unclear. The sample here was PBMCs, taken from a glioma patient whose treatment included an IDH1 peptide vaccine. The clonotype originates from a man aged 35-49 years with glioma. The CDR3 DNA reads TGCGCCACCGGGGAAGTAGGGATGAATCAGCCCCAGCATTTT. Encoded protein: CATGEVGMNQPQHF.